Listed below are T cell receptor beta chains from one sample, sequenced in a study of blood T cell repertoires in COVID-19. Profiled with immunoSEQ multiplex PCR; TCRdb holds only in-frame clones, not every one. Of about 170,000 clones in the sample, approximately 86% were seen once. Sequencing was carried out using peripheral blood. The receptors come from a woman older than 75 in a cohort sampled during active or convalescent COVID-19. Each CDR3 is given with its conserved first and last residue. D genes are given only for firm matches. Size is stated for part of the rows, as once, few or many counts, or as a class when the clone is expanded.

d_call | clone_size | j_call | v_call | cdr3_aa | cdr3_nt
NA | NA | TRBJ1-2 | TRBV27 | CASSFRQTNYGYTF | TGTGCCAGCAGTTTTCGACAGACTAACTATGGCTACACCTTC
NA | NA | TRBJ1-3 | TRBV19 | CASKSTFYREGSGNTIYF | TGTGCCAGTAAAAGTACGTTCTACAGGGAAGGCTCTGGAAACACCATATATTTT
TRBD2 | NA | TRBJ2-2 | TRBV5-1 | CASSSSGRATGELFF | TGCGCCAGCAGCTCTAGCGGGAGGGCCACCGGGGAGCTGTTTTTT
TRBD1 | NA | TRBJ2-1 | TRBV5-6 | CASSSGGPSNEQFF | TGTGCCAGCAGCTCAGGGGGACCCAGCAATGAGCAGTTCTTC
TRBD2 | once | TRBJ2-1 | TRBV30 | CAISSGRDGHEQFF | TGTGCCATTAGTAGCGGGAGGGATGGACATGAGCAGTTCTTC
TRBD1 | NA | TRBJ1-2 | TRBV18 | CASSPGQGHGYTF | TGTGCCAGCTCACCGGGACAGGGCCATGGCTACACCTTC
TRBD2 | NA | TRBJ2-7 | TRBV5-5 | CASSLASGGLSYEQYF | TGTGCCAGCAGCTTGGCTAGCGGGGGGTTGTCCTACGAGCAGTACTTC
NA | NA | TRBJ1-2 | TRBV6-5 | CASSTGSNYGYTF | TGTGCCAGCAGTACGGGGTCCAACTATGGCTACACCTTC
NA | few | TRBJ1-2 | TRBV4-3 | CASSQGRSFNYGYTF | TGCGCCAGCAGCCAAGGGAGGTCGTTTAACTATGGCTACACCTTC
TRBD1 | NA | TRBJ2-2 | TRBV28 | CASSGTGAGELFF | TGTGCCAGCAGCGGAACAGGGGCCGGGGAGCTGTTTTTT
TRBD1 | NA | TRBJ1-6 | TRBV6-6 | CASSYWDRNSPLHF | TGTGCCAGCAGTTACTGGGACAGGAATTCACCCCTCCACTTT
TRBD1 | few | TRBJ2-7 | TRBV19 | CASSPRTGGMEQYF | TGTGCCAGTAGCCCACGGACAGGGGGCATGGAGCAGTACTTC
NA | NA | TRBJ1-6 | TRBV15 | CATSSPSRQGSNSPLHF | TGTGCCACCAGCAGTCCATCACGGCAGGGCTCTAATTCACCCCTCCACTTT
NA | NA | TRBJ2-3 | TRBV2 | CASSYFTDTQYF | TGTGCCAGCAGTTACTTCACAGATACGCAGTATTTT